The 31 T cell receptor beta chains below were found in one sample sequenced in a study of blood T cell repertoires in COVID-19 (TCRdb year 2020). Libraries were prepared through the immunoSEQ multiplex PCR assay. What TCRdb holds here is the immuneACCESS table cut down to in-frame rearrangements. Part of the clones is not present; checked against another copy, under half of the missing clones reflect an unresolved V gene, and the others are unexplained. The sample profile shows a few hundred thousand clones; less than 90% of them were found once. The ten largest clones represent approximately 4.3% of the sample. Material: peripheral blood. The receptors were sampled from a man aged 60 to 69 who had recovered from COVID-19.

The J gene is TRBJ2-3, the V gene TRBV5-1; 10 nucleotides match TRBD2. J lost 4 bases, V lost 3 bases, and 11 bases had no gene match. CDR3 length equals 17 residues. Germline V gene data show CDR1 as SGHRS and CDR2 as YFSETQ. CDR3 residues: CASSSTHPAGGPDTQYF. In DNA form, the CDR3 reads TGCGCCAGCAGCTCCACCCATCCAGCGGGGGGGCCAGATACGCAGTATTTT.

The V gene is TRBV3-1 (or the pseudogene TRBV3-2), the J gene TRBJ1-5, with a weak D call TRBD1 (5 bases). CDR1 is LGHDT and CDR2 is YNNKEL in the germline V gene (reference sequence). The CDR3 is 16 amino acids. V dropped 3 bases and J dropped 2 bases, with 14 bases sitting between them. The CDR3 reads CASSQGYRNGNQPQHF. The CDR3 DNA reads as TGTGCCAGCAGCCAGGGGTACAGGAACGGCAATCAGCCCCAGCATTTT.

The CDR3 spells CASSLGGQGIRPDTQYF. As DNA, the CDR3 is TGTGCCAGCAGCTTAGGAGGACAGGGAATACGCCCAGATACGCAGTATTTT. V usage is TRBV7-3 and J usage is TRBJ2-3; 8 positions match TRBD1. This CDR3 region has 17 residues. CDR1 and CDR2 (germline): SGHTA, FQGTGA. V shed 2 bases, J shed 4 bases, and the junction held 11 bases outside the gene matches.

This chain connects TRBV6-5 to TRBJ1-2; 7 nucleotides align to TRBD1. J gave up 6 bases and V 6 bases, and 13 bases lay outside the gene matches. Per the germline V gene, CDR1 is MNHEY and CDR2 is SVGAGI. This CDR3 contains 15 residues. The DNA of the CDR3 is TGTGCCAGCAGGATATGGGACAGCGCCTTTAATGGCTACACCTTC. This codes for CASRIWDSAFNGYTF.

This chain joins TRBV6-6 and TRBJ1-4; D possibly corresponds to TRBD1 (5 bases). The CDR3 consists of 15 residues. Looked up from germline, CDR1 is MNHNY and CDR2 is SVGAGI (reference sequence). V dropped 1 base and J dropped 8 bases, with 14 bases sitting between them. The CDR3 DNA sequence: TGTGCCAGCAGTTACTGGCAGGGACTCGGAGAAAAACTGTTTTTT. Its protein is CASSYWQGLGEKLFF.

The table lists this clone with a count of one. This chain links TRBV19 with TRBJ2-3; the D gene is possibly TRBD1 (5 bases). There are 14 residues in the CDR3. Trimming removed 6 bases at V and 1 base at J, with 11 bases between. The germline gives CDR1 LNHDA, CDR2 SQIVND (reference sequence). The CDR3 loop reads CASSERGGTDTQYF. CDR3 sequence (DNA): TGTGCCAGTAGCGAAAGGGGCGGCACAGATACGCAGTATTTT.

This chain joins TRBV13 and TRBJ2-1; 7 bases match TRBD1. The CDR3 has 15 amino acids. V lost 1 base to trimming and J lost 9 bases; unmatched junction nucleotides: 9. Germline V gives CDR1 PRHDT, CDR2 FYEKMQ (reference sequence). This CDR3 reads CASSLETGDLGEQFF. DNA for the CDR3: TGTGCCAGCAGCTTAGAAACAGGGGATCTCGGTGAGCAGTTCTTC.

CDR3 loop: CASSLPRTGELFF. The DNA for the CDR3 is TGTGCCAGCAGTTTACCCCGCACCGGGGAGCTGTTTTTT. The chain uses TRBV27 and TRBJ2-2; no definite D call. V was cut by 2 bases and J by 4 bases, with 5 bases left in between. The CDR3 loop spans 13 amino acids. The germline V gene has CDR1 MNHEY and CDR2 SMNVEV (reference sequence).

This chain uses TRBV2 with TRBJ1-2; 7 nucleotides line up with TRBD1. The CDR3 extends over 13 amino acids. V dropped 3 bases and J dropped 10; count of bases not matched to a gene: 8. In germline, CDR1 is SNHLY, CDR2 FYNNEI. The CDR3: CASSDSWQGDYTF. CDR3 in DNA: TGTGCCAGCAGTGATAGTTGGCAGGGGGACTACACCTTC.

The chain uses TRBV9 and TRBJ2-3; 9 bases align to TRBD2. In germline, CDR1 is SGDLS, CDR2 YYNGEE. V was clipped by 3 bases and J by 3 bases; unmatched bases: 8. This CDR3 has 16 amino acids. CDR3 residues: CASSARGGGRTDTQYF. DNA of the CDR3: TGTGCCAGCAGCGCGCGGGGGGGCGGGAGAACAGATACGCAGTATTTT.

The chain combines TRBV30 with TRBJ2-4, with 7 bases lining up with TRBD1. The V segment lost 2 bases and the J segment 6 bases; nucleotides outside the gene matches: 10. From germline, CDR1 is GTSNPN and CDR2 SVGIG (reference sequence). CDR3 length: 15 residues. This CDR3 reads CAWSSRGQIINIQYF. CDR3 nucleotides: TGTGCCTGGAGTTCCCGGGGACAGATTATAAACATTCAGTACTTC.

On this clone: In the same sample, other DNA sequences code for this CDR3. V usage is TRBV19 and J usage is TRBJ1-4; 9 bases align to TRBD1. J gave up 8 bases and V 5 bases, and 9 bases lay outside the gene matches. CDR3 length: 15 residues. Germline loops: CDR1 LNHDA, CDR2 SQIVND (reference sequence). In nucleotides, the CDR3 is TGTGCCAGTAGTGCCGGGACAGGGTTTAGGGAAAAACTGTTTTTT. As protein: CASSAGTGFREKLFF.

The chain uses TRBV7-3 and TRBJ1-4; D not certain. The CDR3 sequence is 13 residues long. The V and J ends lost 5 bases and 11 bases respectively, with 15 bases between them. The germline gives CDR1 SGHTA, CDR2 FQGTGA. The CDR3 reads CASSRTPGGKLFF. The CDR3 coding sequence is TGTGCCAGCAGCAGGACCCCGGGCGGGAAACTGTTTTTT.

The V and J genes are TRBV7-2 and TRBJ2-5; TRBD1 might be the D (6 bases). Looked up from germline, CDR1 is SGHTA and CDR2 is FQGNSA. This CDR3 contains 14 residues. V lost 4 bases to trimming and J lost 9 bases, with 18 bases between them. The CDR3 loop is CASSSATGLRSQYF. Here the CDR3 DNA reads TGTGCCAGCAGCTCGGCAACAGGGCTTCGGTCCCAGTACTTC.

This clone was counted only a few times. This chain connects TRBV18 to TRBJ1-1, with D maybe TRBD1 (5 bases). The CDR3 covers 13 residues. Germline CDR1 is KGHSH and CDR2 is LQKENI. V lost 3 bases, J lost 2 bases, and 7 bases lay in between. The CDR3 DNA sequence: TGTGCCAGCTCACCGGACATCAACACTGAAGCTTTCTTT. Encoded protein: CASSPDINTEAFF.

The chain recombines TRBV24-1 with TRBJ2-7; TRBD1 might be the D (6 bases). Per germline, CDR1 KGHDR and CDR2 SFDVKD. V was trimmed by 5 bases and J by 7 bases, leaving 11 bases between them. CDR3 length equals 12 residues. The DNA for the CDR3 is TGTGCCACCAGTGGCGTGACAGGAGAGCAGTACTTC. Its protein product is CATSGVTGEQYF.

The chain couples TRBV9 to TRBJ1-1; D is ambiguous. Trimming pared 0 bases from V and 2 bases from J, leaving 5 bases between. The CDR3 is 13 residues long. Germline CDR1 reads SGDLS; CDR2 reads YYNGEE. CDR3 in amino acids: CASSVDINTEAFF. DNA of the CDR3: TGTGCCAGCAGCGTAGATATTAACACTGAAGCTTTCTTT.

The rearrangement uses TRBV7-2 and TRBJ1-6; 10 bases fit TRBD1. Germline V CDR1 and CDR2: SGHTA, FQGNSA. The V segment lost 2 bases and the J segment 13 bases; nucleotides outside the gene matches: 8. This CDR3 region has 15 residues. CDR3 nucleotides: TGTGCCAGCAGCTTACAGACAGGGGGCTCTTCCCCCCTCCACTTT. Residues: CASSLQTGGSSPLHF.

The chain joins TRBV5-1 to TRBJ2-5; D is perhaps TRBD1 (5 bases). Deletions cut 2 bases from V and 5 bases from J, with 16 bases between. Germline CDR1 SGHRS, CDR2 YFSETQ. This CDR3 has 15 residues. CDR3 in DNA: TGCGCCAGCAGCTTAACAGGTTCAAGGACGGAGACCCAGTACTTC. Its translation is CASSLTGSRTETQYF. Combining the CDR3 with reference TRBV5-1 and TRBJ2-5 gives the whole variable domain KAGVTQTPRYLIKTRGQQVTLSCSPISGHRSVSWYQQTPGQGLQFLFEYFSETQRNKGNFPGRFSGRQFSNSRSEMNVSTLELGDSALYLCASSLTGSRTETQYFGPGTRLLVL.

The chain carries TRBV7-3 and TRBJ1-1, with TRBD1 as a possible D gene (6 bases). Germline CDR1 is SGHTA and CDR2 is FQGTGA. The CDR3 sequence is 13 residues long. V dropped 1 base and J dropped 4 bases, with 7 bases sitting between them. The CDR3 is CASSLIGGTEAFF. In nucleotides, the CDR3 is TGTGCCAGCAGCTTAATAGGGGGCACTGAAGCTTTCTTT.

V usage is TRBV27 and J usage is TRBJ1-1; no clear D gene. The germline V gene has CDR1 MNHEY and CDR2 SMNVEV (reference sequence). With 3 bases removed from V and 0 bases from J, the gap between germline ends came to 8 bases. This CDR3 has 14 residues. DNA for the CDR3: TGTGCCAGCAGTTTCGGGGTAATGAACACTGAAGCTTTCTTT. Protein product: CASSFGVMNTEAFF.

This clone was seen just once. The CDR3 loop is CASSDSSTGAPYEDTEAFF. For the CDR3, the DNA is TGTGCCAGCAGTGACTCTTCGACAGGGGCGCCTTACGAGGACACTGAAGCTTTCTTT. The chain has TRBV6-4 and TRBJ1-1; the match to TRBD1 covers 8 bases. V lost 0 bases to trimming and J lost 3 bases; unmatched junction nucleotides: 15. The CDR3 is 19 amino acids. Germline values: CDR1 MRHNA, CDR2 SNTAGT.

CDR3 nucleotide sequence: TGTGCCAGCAGCTTAGGGCGGTCGGGACAGCTAAACTCCTACGAGCAGTACTTC. Protein product: CASSLGRSGQLNSYEQYF. The chain couples TRBV11-2 to TRBJ2-7; 7 nucleotides align to TRBD1. This CDR3 has 18 amino acids. J gave up 0 bases and V 1 base, and 12 bases lay outside the gene matches. Germline CDR1 SGHAT, CDR2 FQNNGV. The variable domain in full, completed from reference TRBV11-2 and TRBJ2-7, reads EAGVAQSPRYKIIEKRQSVAFWCNPISGHATLYWYQQILGQGPKLLIQFQNNGVVDDSQLPKDRFSAERLKGVDSTLKIQPAKLEDSAVYLCASSLGRSGQLNSYEQYFGPGTRLTVT.

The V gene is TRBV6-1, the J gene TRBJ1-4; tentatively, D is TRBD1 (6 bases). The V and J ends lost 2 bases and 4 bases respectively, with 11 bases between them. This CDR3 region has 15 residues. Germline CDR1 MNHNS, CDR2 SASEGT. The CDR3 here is CASSEPGQLNEKLFF. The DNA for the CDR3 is TGTGCCAGCAGTGAACCCGGACAGCTTAATGAAAAACTGTTTTTT.

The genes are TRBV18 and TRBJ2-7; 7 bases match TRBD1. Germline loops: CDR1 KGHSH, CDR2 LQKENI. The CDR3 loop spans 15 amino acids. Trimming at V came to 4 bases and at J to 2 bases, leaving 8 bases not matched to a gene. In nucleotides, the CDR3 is TGTGCCAGCTCACGTACCGGGACAGCAGCCTACGAGCAGTACTTC. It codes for CASSRTGTAAYEQYF.

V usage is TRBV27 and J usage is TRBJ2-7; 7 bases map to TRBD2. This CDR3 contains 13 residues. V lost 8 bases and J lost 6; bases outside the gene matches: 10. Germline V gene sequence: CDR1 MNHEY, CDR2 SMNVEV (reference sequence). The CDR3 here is CASRAGSPPEQYF. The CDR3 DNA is TGTGCCAGCCGAGCGGGGAGCCCACCCGAGCAGTACTTC.

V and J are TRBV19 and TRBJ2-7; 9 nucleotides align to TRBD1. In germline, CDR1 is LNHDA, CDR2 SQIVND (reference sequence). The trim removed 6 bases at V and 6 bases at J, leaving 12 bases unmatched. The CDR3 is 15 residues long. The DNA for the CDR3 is TGTGCCAGTAGCGACCTTCTGGGACAGGGAGCCGAGCAGTACTTC. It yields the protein CASSDLLGQGAEQYF.

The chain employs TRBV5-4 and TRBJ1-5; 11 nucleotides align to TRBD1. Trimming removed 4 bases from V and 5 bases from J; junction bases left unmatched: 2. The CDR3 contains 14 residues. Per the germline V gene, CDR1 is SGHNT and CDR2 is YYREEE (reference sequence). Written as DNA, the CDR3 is TGTGCCAGCAGCCGGGACAGGGGGGATCAGCCCCAGCATTTT. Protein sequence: CASSRDRGDQPQHF.

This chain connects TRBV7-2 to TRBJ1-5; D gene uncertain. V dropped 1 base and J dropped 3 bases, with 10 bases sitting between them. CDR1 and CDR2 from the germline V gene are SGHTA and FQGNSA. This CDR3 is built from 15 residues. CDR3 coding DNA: TGTGCCAGCAGCTTAGATCGCGGGGTCAATCAGCCCCAGCATTTT. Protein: CASSLDRGVNQPQHF. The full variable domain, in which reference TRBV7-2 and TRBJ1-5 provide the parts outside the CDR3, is GAGVSQSPSNKVTEKGKDVELRCDPISGHTALYWYRQSLGQGLEFLIYFQGNSAPDKSGLPSDRFSAERTGGSVSTLTIQRTQQEDSAVYLCASSLDRGVNQPQHFGDGTRLSIL.

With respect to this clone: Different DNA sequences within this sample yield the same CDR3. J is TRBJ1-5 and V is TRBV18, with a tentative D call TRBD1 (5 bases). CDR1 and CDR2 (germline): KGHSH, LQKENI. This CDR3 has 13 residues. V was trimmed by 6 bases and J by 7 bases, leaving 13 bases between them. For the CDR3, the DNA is TGTGCCAGCTCCCCCGGCGGGGACCAGCCCCAGCATTTT. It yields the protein CASSPGGDQPQHF.

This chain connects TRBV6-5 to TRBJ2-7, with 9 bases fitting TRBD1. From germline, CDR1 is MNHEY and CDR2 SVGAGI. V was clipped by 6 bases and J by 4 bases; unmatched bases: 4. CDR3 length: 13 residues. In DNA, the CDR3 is TGTGCCAGCAGGAGGGACAGGGCTTACGAGCAGTACTTC. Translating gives CASRRDRAYEQYF.